Listed here are 30 T cell receptor beta chains from one sample, sequenced in a study of vaccination effects on CD4 cells after COVID-19. Antigens of these TCRs are unknown. Pools of viral peptides were used by the ViraFEST assay to expand antigen-specific CD4+ T cells ahead of sequencing. Subsequent to a culture period of about ten days, CD4+ T cells were isolated. Participants each got two BNT162b2 or mRNA-1273 vaccine doses. The assay was immunoSEQ multiplex PCR, and TCRdb's table has in-frame clones only and misses some. This table has roughly 68,000 clones, over 70% appearing once. This specimen was CD4+ T cells from PBMCs cultured with HCoV-229E spike peptides, taken after COVID-19 vaccination. The receptors originated from a human donor who received a COVID-19 vaccine.

This clone was found a few times. The chain uses TRBV5-1 and TRBJ2-2; tentative D call: TRBD2 (5 bases). In germline, CDR1 is SGHRS, CDR2 YFSETQ. The CDR3 is 14 amino acids. Trimming removed 4 bases at V and 8 bases at J, with 15 bases between. In nucleotides, the CDR3 is TGCGCCAGCAGCGAATTATCGGGATCGGGGGAGCTGTTTTTT. Amino acid sequence: CASSELSGSGELFF.

This sequence joins TRBV6-6 and TRBJ1-6; D unresolved. CDR1 and CDR2 from the germline V gene are MNHNY and SVGAGI (reference sequence). CDR3 size: 14 residues. Deletions cut 6 bases from V and 10 bases from J, with 16 bases between. The CDR3 DNA reads TGTGCCAGCAGGGGAGGAGACCCTGGCTCACCCCTCCACTTT. It codes for CASRGGDPGSPLHF.

The chain links TRBV15 to TRBJ1-1; 8 bases are a match to TRBD1. CDR3 length equals 16 residues. Per the germline V gene, CDR1 is LNHNV and CDR2 is YYDKDF (reference sequence). Germline trimming cut 8 bases from V and 0 bases from J; bases unmatched to any gene: 11. CDR3 sequence (DNA): TGTGCCACCTTGAGAGGACAGGGTCTCATGAACACTGAAGCTTTCTTT. Its protein is CATLRGQGLMNTEAFF.

The rearrangement joins TRBV24-1 to TRBJ2-3; D gene unclear. The CDR3 contains 13 residues. V lost 4 bases and J 4 bases, leaving 8 bases between the germline ends. Germline assignment: CDR1 KGHDR and CDR2 SFDVKD. CDR3 loop: CATSERRADTQYF. Written as DNA, the CDR3 is TGTGCCACCAGTGAGAGGCGCGCAGATACGCAGTATTTT.

This chain connects TRBV6-1 to TRBJ1-2; the match to TRBD1 covers 7 bases. Looked up from germline, CDR1 is MNHNS and CDR2 is SASEGT. This CDR3 comprises 17 residues. After removal of 0 bases from V and 4 bases from J, the junction contained 11 bases not matched to a gene. This CDR3 reads CASSEASAGGGGYGYTF. In DNA, the CDR3 is TGTGCCAGCAGTGAAGCCTCGGCAGGGGGTGGTGGCTATGGCTACACCTTC.

The V and J genes are TRBV25-1 and TRBJ1-1; a weak D match, TRBD1 (5 bases). This CDR3 region has 11 residues. The ends were cut back, 6 bases at V and 6 bases at J, with 8 bases in the middle. Germline assignment: CDR1 MGHDK and CDR2 SYGVNS. The CDR3 sequence: CASRLGAEAFF. For the CDR3, the DNA is TGTGCCAGCAGGCTAGGGGCTGAAGCTTTCTTT.

This chain links TRBV4-1 with TRBJ1-5; D may be TRBD1 (6 bases). The V and J ends lost 4 bases and 0 bases respectively, with 13 bases between them. Per the germline V gene, CDR1 is MGHRA and CDR2 is YSYEKL. The CDR3 is 16 amino acids. The CDR3 coding sequence is TGCGCCAGCAGCCGAAGGACAGATAATAGCAATCAGCCCCAGCATTTT. Its translation: CASSRRTDNSNQPQHF.

This sequence joins TRBV18 and TRBJ1-1; TRBD1 is a possible D gene (5 bases). The germline gives CDR1 KGHSH, CDR2 LQKENI. The CDR3 covers 13 residues. The germline V and J ends were trimmed by 3 bases and 3 bases, with 8 bases remaining between them. CDR3 coding DNA: TGTGCCAGCTCACCGGTGGGGGACACTGAAGCTTTCTTT. Translated, it gives CASSPVGDTEAFF.

The chain couples TRBV7-2 to TRBJ2-1, with TRBD2 matching 10 bases. CDR3 length: 16 residues. V gave up 5 bases and J gave up 3 bases; unmatched junction bases: 7. CDR1 and CDR2 from the germline V gene are SGHTA and FQGNSA. The CDR3 protein is CASSQHVAGGYNEQFF. CDR3 in DNA: TGTGCCAGCAGCCAGCACGTAGCGGGGGGCTACAATGAGCAGTTCTTC.

The chain has TRBV9 and TRBJ2-1; 7 bases agree with TRBD2. Trimming at V came to 3 bases and at J to 0 bases, leaving 6 bases not matched to a gene. Germline CDR1 SGDLS, CDR2 YYNGEE. The CDR3 contains 16 residues. The CDR3 DNA follows: TGTGCCAGCAGCGCTGGGGGGGTGAGCTCCTACAATGAGCAGTTCTTC. Residues: CASSAGGVSSYNEQFF.

This clone came up a few times. The genes are TRBV18 and TRBJ1-2; D is undetermined. The CDR3 contains 15 residues. Per the germline V gene, CDR1 is KGHSH and CDR2 is LQKENI. With 2 bases removed from V and 0 bases from J, the gap between germline ends came to 10 bases. This chain's CDR3 is CASSPRAEPNYGYTF. The DNA for the CDR3 is TGTGCCAGCTCACCAAGGGCAGAACCTAACTATGGCTACACCTTC.

V gene TRBV11-1 combines with J gene TRBJ2-7; D remains ambiguous. The CDR3 length is 13 residues. Germline V gene lookup returns CDR1 SGHAT and CDR2 FQDESV (reference sequence). V was trimmed by 1 base and J by 3 bases, leaving 7 bases between them. The DNA of the CDR3 is TGTGCCAGCAGCTTAGTTGCAAGCTACGAGCAGTACGTC. Translating it yields CASSLVASYEQYV.

The V gene is TRBV5-6, the J gene TRBJ2-7, with TRBD1 as a possible D gene (5 bases). Per the germline V gene, CDR1 is SGHDT and CDR2 is YYEEEE. The CDR3 consists of 16 residues. Between the trimmed V and J ends, which lost 1 base and 6 bases, there was a span of 20 bases. As DNA, the CDR3 is TGTGCCAGCAGCTTGATGAGGACACACTACGTTACCGAGCAGTACGTC. This translates into CASSLMRTHYVTEQYV.

The chain employs TRBV6-2 or TRBV6-3 and TRBJ1-2; tentative D call: TRBD1 (5 bases). V gave up 2 bases and J gave up 2 bases, with 12 bases separating them. The CDR3 has 15 residues. Germline loops: CDR1 MNHEY, CDR2 SVGEGT. The CDR3 spells CASSYGGYLNYGYTF. The CDR3 nucleotides read TGTGCCAGCAGTTACGGGGGATACTTAAACTATGGCTACACCTTC.

A single count supports this clone. As DNA, the CDR3 is TGCGCCAGCACCTCTTTACCGAACACTGAAGCTTTCTTT. Amino acid sequence: CASTSLPNTEAFF. The rearrangement links TRBV5-1 to TRBJ1-1; D gene uncertain. The V gene lost 6 bases and the J gene lost 1 base, with 10 bases spanning the gap. In germline, CDR1 is SGHRS, CDR2 YFSETQ. This CDR3 has 13 amino acids. The variable domain in full, with the rest retrieved from reference TRBV5-1 and TRBJ1-1, is KAGVTQTPRYLIKTRGQQVTLSCSPISGHRSVSWYQQTPGQGLQFLFEYFSETQRNKGNFPGRFSGRQFSNSRSEMNVSTLELGDSALYLCASTSLPNTEAFFGQGTRLTVV.

The chain joins TRBV4-3 to TRBJ1-2; a possible D gene is TRBD1 (6 bases). CDR3 size: 16 residues. V dropped 4 bases and J dropped 0 bases, with 15 bases sitting between them. Germline CDR1 LGHNA, CDR2 YSLEER. CDR3 residues: CASSLLGTNSNYGYTF. CDR3 bases: TGCGCCAGCAGCCTCCTGGGGACAAACTCTAACTATGGCTACACCTTC.

The table lists this clone with a few counts. The genes are TRBV6-5 and TRBJ1-4, with unresolved D. Trimming took off 5 bases at V and 12 bases at J, with 16 bases between the two ends. The CDR3 totals 13 residues. Germline V gives CDR1 MNHEY, CDR2 SVGAGI. CDR3 loop: CASSQNPGQQLFF. In DNA, the CDR3 is TGTGCCAGCAGTCAAAATCCGGGCCAACAACTGTTTTTT.

The chain joins TRBV2 to TRBJ1-5, with D perhaps matching TRBD1 (5 bases). Per germline, CDR1 SNHLY and CDR2 FYNNEI. The CDR3 is made up of 15 amino acids. V dropped 6 bases and J dropped 1 base, with 13 bases sitting between them. The CDR3 nucleotides read TGTGCCAGCAGGGGCTGGACAACAAGCAATCAGCCCCAGCATTTT. It is translated as CASRGWTTSNQPQHF.

The V and J genes are TRBV7-9 and TRBJ2-1, with 7 bases that match TRBD1. Germline V lookup: CDR1 SEHNR, CDR2 FQNEAQ (reference sequence). The J segment lost 0 bases and the V segment lost 2 bases, leaving 10 bases of the junction unmatched. The CDR3 spans 18 residues. In nucleotides, the CDR3 is TGTGCCAGCAGCTTACCATGGACAGGAAGGGCCTCCTACAATGAGCAGTTCTTC. Translated: CASSLPWTGRASYNEQFF.

The CDR3 DNA reads as TGTGCCAGCAGCTCCTTACTTAGCGGGGGTGGCACAGATACGCAGTATTTT. Its translation is CASSSLLSGGGTDTQYF. V gene TRBV5-5 combines with J gene TRBJ2-3, with 9 bases fitting TRBD2. This CDR3 has 17 residues. The V gene end was trimmed by 3 bases and the J gene end by 1 base; junction bases not matched to a gene: 9. The V gene's germline CDR1 is SGHKS and CDR2 YYEKEE (reference sequence). The complete variable domain, with remaining parts taken from reference TRBV5-5 and TRBJ2-3, reads DAGVTQSPTHLIKTRGQQVTLRCSPISGHKSVSWYQQVLGQGPQFIFQYYEKEERGRGNFPDRFSARQFPNYSSELNVNALLLGDSALYLCASSSLLSGGGTDTQYFGPGTRLTVL.

This clone was seen a few times. J is TRBJ1-2 and V is TRBV10-1; D is perhaps TRBD1 (6 bases). CDR1 is WNHNN, CDR2 SYGVQD, per germline (reference sequence). This CDR3 is built from 13 residues. Trimming stripped 5 bases from V and 4 bases from J, with 11 bases between. CDR3 coding DNA: TGCGCCAGCAGTACTCGGACAGCCTATGGCTACACCTTC. It encodes CASSTRTAYGYTF.

The chain is built from TRBV7-9 and TRBJ1-4, with TRBD1 identical over 9 bases. From germline, CDR1 is SEHNR and CDR2 FQNEAQ (reference sequence). V lost 5 bases and J lost 1; bases outside the gene matches: 8. The CDR3 length is 17 residues. CDR3 sequence reads: CASSPGTGFRTNEKLFF. DNA of the CDR3: TGTGCCAGCAGCCCTGGGACAGGGTTTAGAACTAATGAAAAACTGTTTTTT.

The chain recombines TRBV10-3 with TRBJ2-3; D gene uncertain. The V and J ends lost 6 bases and 0 bases respectively, with 10 bases between them. The CDR3 spans 14 residues. From germline, CDR1 is ENHRY and CDR2 SYGVKD. CDR3 in DNA: TGTGCCATCAGGGATAGCAGAAGCACAGATACGCAGTATTTT. The encoded protein is CAIRDSRSTDTQYF.

The V call is TRBV23-1, the J call TRBJ2-7, with D possibly being TRBD2 (6 bases). TRBV23-1 is flagged as an ORF with uncertain function. The CDR3 runs to 12 residues. With 4 bases removed from V and 6 bases from J, the gap between germline ends came to 10 bases. The CDR3 DNA sequence: TGCGCCAGCAGTCCCCACGGGGGCGAGCAGTACGTC. It yields the protein CASSPHGGEQYV.

This chain links TRBV5-1 with TRBJ1-5; 7 nucleotides agree with TRBD1. Trimming removed 4 bases from V and 0 bases from J; junction bases left unmatched: 7. The CDR3 is 16 amino acids. The germline V gene encodes CDR1 SGHRS and CDR2 YFSETQ. CDR3: CASSQGGLFSNQPQHF. The CDR3, as DNA: TGCGCCAGCAGCCAAGGGGGCCTTTTTAGCAATCAGCCCCAGCATTTT.

The rearrangement uses TRBV5-1 and TRBJ2-7, with 11 bases matching TRBD2. The trim removed 4 bases at V and 7 bases at J, leaving 7 bases unmatched. This CDR3 has 14 amino acids. Germline V gives CDR1 SGHRS, CDR2 YFSETQ. The CDR3 sequence: CASSRTGTSGEQYV. The CDR3, as DNA: TGCGCCAGCAGCAGAACCGGGACTAGCGGAGAGCAGTACGTC.

The chain employs TRBV5-6 and TRBJ2-2; D not resolved. With 2 bases removed from V and 0 bases from J, the gap between germline ends came to 11 bases. This CDR3 region has 16 residues. The V gene's germline CDR1 is SGHDT and CDR2 YYEEEE. For the CDR3, the DNA is TGTGCCAGCAGCTTTCGTCGAATAACGAACACCGGGGAGCTGTTTTTT. Its protein product is CASSFRRITNTGELFF.

The table lists this clone with a few counts. This chain joins TRBV10-1 and TRBJ2-1; TRBD2 agrees at 13 bases. This CDR3 is 15 amino acids long. V was pared by 6 bases and J by 5 bases, with 4 bases of the junction left unmatched. The germline V gene has CDR1 WNHNN and CDR2 SYGVQD (reference sequence). DNA for the CDR3: TGCGCCAGCAGGAAAGGGACTAGCGGGGACAATGAGCAGTTCTTC. Its translation: CASRKGTSGDNEQFF.

The chain is built from TRBV3-1 (or the pseudogene TRBV3-2) and TRBJ2-3; TRBD1 matches at 7 bases. Germline V gives CDR1 LGHDT, CDR2 YNNKEL (reference sequence). V lost 0 bases, J lost 6 bases, and 6 bases stayed unmatched. The CDR3 length is 15 residues. This CDR3 reads CASSQDGTVSDTQYF. The CDR3 bases are TGTGCCAGCAGCCAAGATGGGACAGTATCCGATACGCAGTATTTT.

The chain recombines TRBV12-3 or TRBV12-4 with TRBJ1-5; D remains ambiguous. CDR3 size: 13 residues. Trimming shortened V by 6 bases and J by 4 bases, and 10 bases separated the two germline ends. CDR3 nucleotide sequence: TGTGCCAGCAGCCCTAACAAGAATCAGCCCCAGCATTTT. Its translation: CASSPNKNQPQHF.